This T cell receptor beta chain was identified during a study of T cell changes during pregnancy in multiple sclerosis. Profiled with immunoSEQ multiplex PCR; TCRdb holds only in-frame clones, not every one. The repertoire holds around 67,000 clones, with roughly 90% as singletons. The CDR3 length is 16 residues. Germline V lookup: CDR1 MNHEY, CDR2 SMNVEV (reference sequence). Unmatched junction bases numbered 12, after V lost 0 bases and J lost 10 bases. The TCR originated in a female donor in good health, enrolled as a control in a pregnancy study. The genes are TRBV27 and TRBJ2-1; 7 bases fit TRBD2. The material was peripheral blood, obtained after pregnancy. The CDR3 DNA is TGTGCCAGCAGTTTATCCGGCGGGAGTGTCCCCCGCGAGCAGTTCTTC. Amino acids: CASSLSGGSVPREQFF.